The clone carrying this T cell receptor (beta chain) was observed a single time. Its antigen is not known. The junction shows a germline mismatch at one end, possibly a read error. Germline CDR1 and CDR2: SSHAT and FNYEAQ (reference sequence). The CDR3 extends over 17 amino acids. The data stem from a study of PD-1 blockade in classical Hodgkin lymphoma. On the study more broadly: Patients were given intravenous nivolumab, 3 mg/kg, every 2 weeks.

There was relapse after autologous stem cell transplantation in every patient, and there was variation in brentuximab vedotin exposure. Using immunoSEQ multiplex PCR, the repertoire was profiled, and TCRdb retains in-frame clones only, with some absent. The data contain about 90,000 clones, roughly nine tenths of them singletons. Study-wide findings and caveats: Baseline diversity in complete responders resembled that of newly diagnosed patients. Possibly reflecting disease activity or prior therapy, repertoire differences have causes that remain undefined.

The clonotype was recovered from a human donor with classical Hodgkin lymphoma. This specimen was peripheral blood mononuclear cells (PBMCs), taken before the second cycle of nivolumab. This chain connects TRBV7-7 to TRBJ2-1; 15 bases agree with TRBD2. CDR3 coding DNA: TGTGCTAGCAGCCCGGGACTAGCGGGGGGTATTTACAATGAGCAGTTCTTC. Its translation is CASSPGLAGGIYNEQFF.